This T cell receptor beta chain was captured by sequencing in a study of T cell responses to AZD1222 COVID-19 vaccine. Overall study results and limits: A mostly white British donor set with more females was recruited, and clonal diversity was possibly underestimated.

Of note for this clone: Its antigen remains unknown.

Sequencing used immunoSEQ multiplex PCR; TCRdb keeps in-frame clones, though not all of them. The table includes approximately 96,000 clones, more than 70% detected once. This CDR3 has 14 residues. Germline V CDR1 and CDR2: MDHEN, SYDVKM. Unmatched junction bases numbered 8, after V lost 5 bases and J lost 7 bases. The chain carries TRBV28 and TRBJ2-7, with 10 bases fitting TRBD1. This receptor was identified in an adult who received the AZD1222 COVID-19 vaccine. The material was peripheral blood, obtained 28 days after the second AZD1222 dose. The CDR3 DNA follows: TGTGCCAGCAGTCCCCGACAGGGGGCGAGGGAGCAGTACTTC. Protein product: CASSPRQGAREQYF.